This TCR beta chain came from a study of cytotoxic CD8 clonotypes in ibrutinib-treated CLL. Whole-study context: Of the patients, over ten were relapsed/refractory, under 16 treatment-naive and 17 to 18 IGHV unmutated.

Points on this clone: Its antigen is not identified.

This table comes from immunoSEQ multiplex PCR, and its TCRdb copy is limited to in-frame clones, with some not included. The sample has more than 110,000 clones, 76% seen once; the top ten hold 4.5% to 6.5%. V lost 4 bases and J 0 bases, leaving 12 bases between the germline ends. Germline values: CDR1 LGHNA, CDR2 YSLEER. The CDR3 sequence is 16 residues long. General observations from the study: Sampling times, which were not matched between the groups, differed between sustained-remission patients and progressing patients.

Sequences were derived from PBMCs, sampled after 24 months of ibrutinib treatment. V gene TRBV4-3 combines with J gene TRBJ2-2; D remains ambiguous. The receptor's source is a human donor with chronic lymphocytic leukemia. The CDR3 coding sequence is TGCGCCAGCAGCCCAGAGGTGAACACGAACACCGGGGAGCTGTTTTTT. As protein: CASSPEVNTNTGELFF.